These T cell receptor beta chains were read from a single sample in a study of T cell repertoires in cytomegalovirus infection. TCRdb reanalysed the reads using MiXCR and keeps one entry per CDR3 protein. The data contain hundreds of thousands of distinct CDR3 sequences, 33% of them singletons. No cognate antigen is known for these TCRs. The specimen was cultured PBMCs, collected from culture after CMV antigen stimulation. These receptors all stem from a human donor in good health (CMV status not recorded). Some clones in this sample may be carry-over from other donors' samples. Both conserved end residues are part of each CDR3. Fields, in order: V gene, D gene, clone size, J gene, CDR3 protein, CDR3 DNA. A D gene is named only where the DNA matches it firmly. Clone size is given for some rows only: seen once, a few or many times, or a class if the clone is expanded.

V gene: TRBV7-2; D gene: -; clone size: few; J gene: TRBJ1-1; CDR3 protein: CASSQKRNTEAFF; CDR3 DNA: TGTGCCAGCAGCCAGAAACGGAACACTGAAGCTTTCTTT
V gene: TRBV7-9; D gene: TRBD2; clone size: few; J gene: TRBJ2-1; CDR3 protein: CASSLAHVTSVNNEQFF; CDR3 DNA: TGTGCCAGCAGCTTAGCGCATGTGACTAGCGTCAACAATGAGCAGTTCTTC
V gene: TRBV4-1; D gene: -; clone size: -; J gene: TRBJ1-1; CDR3 protein: CASSQERARVKRTEAFF; CDR3 DNA: TGCGCCAGCAGCCAAGAAAGGGCGAGGGTTAAGAGAACTGAAGCTTTCTTT
V gene: TRBV7-2; D gene: TRBD2; clone size: few; J gene: TRBJ2-4; CDR3 protein: CASSSKAGASNIQYF; CDR3 DNA: TGTGCCAGCAGCTCTAAAGCGGGAGCCTCCAACATTCAGTACTTC
V gene: TRBV4-3; D gene: -; clone size: -; J gene: TRBJ2-1; CDR3 protein: CASSQDFNSYNEQFF; CDR3 DNA: TGCGCCAGCAGCCAAGACTTTAATTCCTACAATGAGCAGTTCTTC
V gene: TRBV10-3; D gene: TRBD1; clone size: -; J gene: TRBJ1-2; CDR3 protein: CAISGTGTNYGYTF; CDR3 DNA: TGTGCCATCAGTGGGACAGGGACTAACTATGGCTACACCTTC
V gene: TRBV12-5; D gene: -; clone size: -; J gene: TRBJ1-1; CDR3 protein: CASGLEAGNTEAFF; CDR3 DNA: TGTGCTAGTGGTTTAGAGGCGGGGAACACTGAAGCTTTCTTT
V gene: TRBV18; D gene: -; clone size: -; J gene: TRBJ1-2; CDR3 protein: CASSPSAGAGNYGYTF; CDR3 DNA: TGTGCCAGCTCACCTAGTGCTGGGGCAGGTAACTATGGCTACACCTTC
V gene: TRBV7-9; D gene: -; clone size: few; J gene: TRBJ1-3; CDR3 protein: CASSQQSSGNTIYF; CDR3 DNA: TGTGCCAGCAGCCAACAGAGCTCTGGAAACACCATATATTTT
V gene: TRBV12-3/TRBV12-4; D gene: -; clone size: -; J gene: TRBJ1-5; CDR3 protein: CASSPPGYSNQPQHF; CDR3 DNA: TGTGCCAGCAGCCCCCCGGGTTATAGCAATCAGCCCCAGCATTTT
V gene: TRBV7-2; D gene: -; clone size: -; J gene: TRBJ2-5; CDR3 protein: CASSLVTLLPYQETQYF; CDR3 DNA: TGTGCCAGCAGCTTAGTGACCCTACTGCCGTACCAAGAGACCCAGTACTTC
V gene: TRBV20-1; D gene: -; clone size: few; J gene: TRBJ2-1; CDR3 protein: CSARVGAYNEQFF; CDR3 DNA: TGCAGTGCTAGGGTGGGGGCCTACAATGAGCAGTTCTTC
V gene: TRBV7-8; D gene: -; clone size: many; J gene: TRBJ2-4; CDR3 protein: CASSLYRPSDIQYF; CDR3 DNA: TGTGCCAGCAGCTTATACAGGCCATCGGACATTCAGTACTTC
V gene: TRBV7-2; D gene: -; clone size: few; J gene: TRBJ1-1; CDR3 protein: CASSLITGKNTEAFF; CDR3 DNA: TGTGCCAGCAGCTTAATAACAGGAAAGAACACTGAAGCTTTCTTT
V gene: TRBV6-1; D gene: -; clone size: -; J gene: TRBJ2-3; CDR3 protein: CASSAGTQALGDTQYF; CDR3 DNA: TGTGCCAGCAGCGCCGGGACCCAGGCTTTGGGAGATACGCAGTATTTT
V gene: TRBV7-9; D gene: -; clone size: few; J gene: TRBJ1-2; CDR3 protein: CASSSNTGQGYTF; CDR3 DNA: TGTGCCAGCAGCTCAAATACCGGACAGGGCTACACCTTC
V gene: TRBV12-3/TRBV12-4; D gene: -; clone size: few; J gene: TRBJ1-4; CDR3 protein: CASSIRKEKLFF; CDR3 DNA: TGTGCCAGCAGTATCAGGAAAGAAAAACTGTTTTTT
V gene: TRBV7-2; D gene: TRBD1; clone size: many; J gene: TRBJ2-7; CDR3 protein: CASSLGGQGNEQYF; CDR3 DNA: TGTGCCAGCAGCTTAGGGGGACAGGGAAACGAGCAGTACTTC
V gene: TRBV28; D gene: -; clone size: -; J gene: TRBJ1-4; CDR3 protein: CASSTDGRGATNEKLFF; CDR3 DNA: TGTGCCAGCAGCACGGACGGCCGGGGGGCAACTAATGAAAAACTGTTTTTT
V gene: TRBV4-1; D gene: -; clone size: few; J gene: TRBJ1-3; CDR3 protein: CASSQDDSGNTIYF; CDR3 DNA: TGTGCCAGCAGCCAAGACGACTCTGGAAACACCATATATTTT
V gene: TRBV7-2; D gene: -; clone size: few; J gene: TRBJ2-1; CDR3 protein: CASSLVISSYNEQFF; CDR3 DNA: TGTGCCAGCAGCTTAGTGATCAGCTCCTACAATGAGCAGTTCTTC
V gene: TRBV7-2; D gene: TRBD2; clone size: few; J gene: TRBJ2-3; CDR3 protein: CASSSRLAVSTDTQYF; CDR3 DNA: TGTGCCAGCAGCTCGAGACTAGCGGTTAGCACAGATACGCAGTATTTT
V gene: TRBV19; D gene: TRBD1; clone size: few; J gene: TRBJ2-1; CDR3 protein: CASSLHRGLNEQFF; CDR3 DNA: TGTGCCAGTAGTTTACACAGGGGGTTGAATGAGCAGTTCTTC
V gene: TRBV4-2; D gene: -; clone size: few; J gene: TRBJ1-1; CDR3 protein: CASSQDRAGDTEAFF; CDR3 DNA: TGTGCCAGCAGCCAAGATCGAGCAGGGGACACTGAAGCTTTCTTT
V gene: TRBV7-2; D gene: -; clone size: -; J gene: TRBJ2-3; CDR3 protein: CASRFFGTEEDTRYF; CDR3 DNA: TGTGCCAGCAGATTTTTCGGGACTGAAGAGGATACGCGGTATTTT
V gene: TRBV6-1; D gene: TRBD1; clone size: -; J gene: TRBJ1-4; CDR3 protein: CASSLTGISEKLFF; CDR3 DNA: TGTGCCAGCAGTTTGACAGGGATAAGTGAAAAACTGTTTTTT
V gene: TRBV7-6; D gene: TRBD2; clone size: many; J gene: TRBJ2-1; CDR3 protein: CASSPRLAGGDEQFF; CDR3 DNA: TGTGCCAGCAGCCCCCGACTAGCGGGAGGTGATGAGCAGTTCTTC
V gene: TRBV4-1; D gene: -; clone size: -; J gene: TRBJ1-5; CDR3 protein: CASSQEDSNSNQPQHF; CDR3 DNA: TGCGCCAGCAGCCAAGAGGACAGCAATAGCAATCAGCCCCAGCATTTT
V gene: TRBV28; D gene: -; clone size: -; J gene: TRBJ2-3; CDR3 protein: CASRVGSGVQDTQYF; CDR3 DNA: TGTGCCAGCAGAGTCGGCTCCGGGGTTCAAGATACGCAGTATTTT
V gene: TRBV2; D gene: -; clone size: once; J gene: TRBJ2-1; CDR3 protein: CASRELASYEQFF; CDR3 DNA: TGTGCCAGCAGGGAACTAGCCTCCTATGAGCAGTTCTTC
V gene: TRBV6-2/TRBV6-3; D gene: -; clone size: few; J gene: TRBJ1-1; CDR3 protein: CASRLYPNGYTEAFF; CDR3 DNA: TGTGCCAGCAGACTATACCCCAATGGTTACACTGAAGCTTTCTTT
V gene: TRBV7-2; D gene: -; clone size: many; J gene: TRBJ2-2; CDR3 protein: CASSHLSGELFF; CDR3 DNA: TGTGCCAGCAGCCACCTTTCCGGGGAGCTGTTTTTT
V gene: TRBV10-2; D gene: -; clone size: -; J gene: TRBJ2-5; CDR3 protein: CASTSSQETQYF; CDR3 DNA: TGCGCCAGCACTTCCAGCCAAGAGACCCAGTACTTC
V gene: TRBV4-3; D gene: -; clone size: many; J gene: TRBJ2-3; CDR3 protein: CASSLISSARSLVDTQYF; CDR3 DNA: TGCGCCAGCAGCCTCATCTCCTCGGCCAGGAGTCTTGTGGATACGCAGTATTTT
V gene: TRBV6-2/TRBV6-3; D gene: -; clone size: once; J gene: TRBJ1-1; CDR3 protein: CASSRRLTGLLNTEAFF; CDR3 DNA: TGTGCCAGCAGCAGAAGACTGACAGGACTGCTGAACACTGAAGCTTTCTTT
V gene: TRBV4-1; D gene: -; clone size: -; J gene: TRBJ1-2; CDR3 protein: CASSQVGQTIKYGYTF; CDR3 DNA: TGCGCCAGCAGCCAGGTCGGACAGACCATCAAATATGGCTACACCTTC
V gene: TRBV7-2; D gene: TRBD2; clone size: -; J gene: TRBJ2-3; CDR3 protein: CANSLVAGVDTQYF; CDR3 DNA: TGTGCCAACAGCTTAGTTGCGGGAGTAGATACGCAGTATTTT
V gene: TRBV5-4; D gene: TRBD1; clone size: -; J gene: TRBJ1-2; CDR3 protein: CASRGTGPNYGYTF; CDR3 DNA: TGTGCCAGCAGGGGGACAGGGCCCAACTATGGCTACACCTTC
V gene: TRBV7-2; D gene: -; clone size: many; J gene: TRBJ2-2; CDR3 protein: CASSLTPANTGELFF; CDR3 DNA: TGTGCCAGCAGCTTAACGCCCGCGAACACCGGGGAGCTGTTTTTT
V gene: TRBV7-8; D gene: -; clone size: many; J gene: TRBJ1-3; CDR3 protein: CASSLRGPSGNTIYF; CDR3 DNA: TGTGCCAGCAGCTTACGGGGTCCCTCTGGAAACACCATATATTTT
V gene: TRBV5-4; D gene: -; clone size: -; J gene: TRBJ2-2; CDR3 protein: CVSSANTGELFF; CDR3 DNA: TGTGTTTCTAGCGCGAACACCGGGGAGCTGTTTTTT
V gene: TRBV7-2; D gene: TRBD2; clone size: many; J gene: TRBJ2-2; CDR3 protein: CASSLTDSGWPGELFF; CDR3 DNA: TGTGCCAGCAGCTTAACGGATAGCGGGTGGCCCGGGGAGCTGTTTTTT
V gene: TRBV28; D gene: -; clone size: many; J gene: TRBJ1-2; CDR3 protein: CASGTKGYGYTF; CDR3 DNA: TGTGCCAGCGGTACGAAGGGCTATGGCTACACCTTC
V gene: TRBV6-1; D gene: TRBD1; clone size: few; J gene: TRBJ2-5; CDR3 protein: CASTSTGYLQETQYF; CDR3 DNA: TGTGCCAGCACATCGACAGGGTATCTCCAAGAGACCCAGTACTTC
V gene: TRBV5-5; D gene: -; clone size: -; J gene: TRBJ1-5; CDR3 protein: CASSYRTVNQPQHF; CDR3 DNA: TGTGCCAGCAGCTATCGGACAGTCAATCAGCCCCAGCATTTT
V gene: TRBV4-2; D gene: TRBD1; clone size: -; J gene: TRBJ2-2; CDR3 protein: CASSHNQGAGTGELFF; CDR3 DNA: TGTGCCAGCAGCCATAACCAGGGGGCAGGTACCGGGGAGCTGTTTTTT
V gene: TRBV7-2; D gene: -; clone size: many; J gene: TRBJ2-4; CDR3 protein: CASSSDGSSKNIQYF; CDR3 DNA: TGTGCCAGCAGCTCAGACGGGAGTTCCAAAAACATTCAGTACTTC
V gene: TRBV15; D gene: -; clone size: -; J gene: TRBJ2-1; CDR3 protein: CATSRGNEQFF; CDR3 DNA: TGTGCCACCAGCCGCGGTAATGAGCAGTTCTTC
V gene: TRBV7-6; D gene: -; clone size: -; J gene: TRBJ1-1; CDR3 protein: CASSLIAGRETEAFF; CDR3 DNA: TGTGCCAGCAGCTTAATTGCGGGGAGGGAAACTGAAGCTTTCTTT
V gene: TRBV5-4; D gene: -; clone size: -; J gene: TRBJ1-1; CDR3 protein: CASSLQDRPNTEAFF; CDR3 DNA: TGTGCCAGCAGCTTGCAAGACAGACCAAACACTGAAGCTTTCTTT
V gene: TRBV7-9; D gene: -; clone size: -; J gene: TRBJ1-5; CDR3 protein: CASSLGGMVDDGNQPQHF; CDR3 DNA: TGTGCCAGCAGCTTAGGAGGTATGGTTGATGATGGCAATCAGCCCCAGCATTTT
V gene: TRBV6-5; D gene: -; clone size: -; J gene: TRBJ1-4; CDR3 protein: CASSYSGETTEKLFF; CDR3 DNA: TGTGCCAGCAGTTACTCAGGAGAAACTACTGAAAAACTGTTTTTT
V gene: TRBV15; D gene: -; clone size: -; J gene: TRBJ2-1; CDR3 protein: CATSRGGRVVTEQFF; CDR3 DNA: TGTGCCACCAGCAGAGGAGGGAGAGTCGTCACTGAGCAGTTCTTC